Described below is a single T cell receptor (beta chain) sequence and its context. Its matching antigen is unknown. This record comes from a study of T cell responses to AZD1222 COVID-19 vaccine. At the level of the study: Second-dose intervals near 4 or 12 weeks were combined. Whole-study findings and limits: Only 5 or 6 individuals given AZD1222 were seropositive at baseline. Targets within unmutated variant regions were reportedly found for nearly half of spike-specific TCRs. Repertoire sampling happened only post peak T cell response.

Generated by immunoSEQ multiplex PCR, the TCRdb table keeps only in-frame clones and is missing some. The table has more than 100,000 clones, around 87% seen once; the top ten hold 1.5%. The TCR comes from an adult in good health. The sequenced sample was peripheral blood, obtained on day 0 of AZD1222 vaccination.

The DNA of the CDR3 is TGTGCCAGTAGTACCACAGGGGCCTCTCCTGAAACGGAGGACTATGGCTACACCTTC. It is translated as CASSTTGASPETEDYGYTF. The chain is built from TRBV19 and TRBJ1-2; 7 bases line up with TRBD1. The CDR3 totals 19 residues. From germline, CDR1 is LNHDA and CDR2 SQIVND (reference sequence). V dropped 4 bases and J dropped 3; count of bases not matched to a gene: 20.